This T cell receptor beta chain emerged from a study of cytomegalovirus exposure and HLA in healthy donors. The V end was cut by 0 bases, the J end by 2 bases, with 11 bases between. This CDR3 is 16 amino acids long. CDR1 and CDR2 from the germline V gene are SGHRS and YFSETQ. Repertoires were generated with immunoSEQ multiplex PCR, while TCRdb's copy carries only in-frame clones and drops some. Of more than 95,000 clones in the sample, about nine tenths are singletons; the top ten hold about 4.4%. The chain has TRBV5-1 and TRBJ1-4; D is ambiguous. The TCR was taken from a man aged 18 to 29 in good health and CMV-seropositive. The source material was PBMCs. As DNA, the CDR3 is TGCGCCAGCAGCTTGGCCTACTCTCCCACTAATGAAAAACTGTTTTTT. Residues: CASSLAYSPTNEKLFF.